The 17 T cell receptor beta chains reported below all come from one sample, sequenced in a study of Tregs in tolerant kidney transplant recipients (dated by TCRdb to the late 2010s). Library creation used the immunoSEQ multiplex PCR assay. TCRdb provides this immuneACCESS table in a form limited to in-frame rearrangements. Some clones are lacking; in checked studies, under half of them reflect an unresolved V gene, and why the rest are absent is not known. A total of roughly 70,000 clones appear in this sample, around 87% of them only once. The top ten hold 3.8% of the sample. The sample's time point label, decoded: 6 months after combined kidney and bone marrow transplant. Transplants used related donors with nonmyeloablative bone marrow transplantation; mixed chimerism was transient in the human trials. The starting material was CD4+ T cells from blood (PBMCs), obtained 6 months after the transplant. These receptors all come from a human patient who received a combined kidney and bone marrow transplant. After a transplant, some T cells may be of graft donor origin.

This sequence joins TRBV2 and TRBJ1-2; 7 nucleotides align to TRBD1. The J segment lost 2 bases and the V segment lost 5 bases, leaving 5 bases of the junction unmatched. Per germline, CDR1 SNHLY and CDR2 FYNNEI. The CDR3 is 14 residues long. This CDR3 reads CASSPTGLNYGYTF. CDR3 coding DNA: TGTGCCAGCAGTCCGACAGGGTTGAACTATGGCTACACCTTC.

This clone was observed a few times. The chain recombines TRBV12-5 with TRBJ1-1; D might be TRBD1 (5 bases). This CDR3 comprises 13 residues. Trimming cost V 5 bases and J 1 base, with 8 bases left between them. Germline V lookup: CDR1 LGHNT, CDR2 FRNRAP. The DNA of the CDR3 is TGTGCTAGTGGTGTACAGGAGAACACTGAAGCTTTCTTT. The encoded protein is CASGVQENTEAFF.

V usage is TRBV6-6 and J usage is TRBJ2-3, with D hard to call. The V end was cut by 3 bases, the J end by 4 bases, with 5 bases between. Germline values: CDR1 MNHNY, CDR2 SVGAGI (reference sequence). The CDR3 has 12 residues. CDR3 in DNA: TGTGCCAGCAGTTATCTGTCAGATACGCAGTATTTT. This sequence encodes CASSYLSDTQYF.

The V call is TRBV11-3, the J call TRBJ2-3, with D possibly being TRBD1 (6 bases). The germline gives CDR1 SGHNT, CDR2 YENEEA. Trimming pared 1 base from V and 4 bases from J, leaving 9 bases between. The CDR3 contains 14 residues. DNA for the CDR3: TGTGCCAGCAGCTTAGTGGACAGCCCAGATACGCAGTATTTT. Protein: CASSLVDSPDTQYF.

The V call is TRBV28, the J call TRBJ1-2, with D possibly matching TRBD1 (5 bases). Germline CDR1 and CDR2: MDHEN and SYDVKM. V lost 5 bases and J lost 3, with 10 bases in between. This CDR3 contains 13 residues. CDR3 sequence (DNA): TGTGCCAGCAGTCGCGGGGCGGACTATGGCTACACCTTC. Amino acid sequence: CASSRGADYGYTF.

V is TRBV21-1 and J is TRBJ1-5; the table calls TRBD1, which could not be checked here. TRBV21-1 corresponds to a pseudogene. This CDR3 is built from 16 residues. The CDR3 region has the DNA TGTGCCAGCAGCAGCCCCCGGGACAGGGCCAATCAGCCCCAGCATTTT. It is translated as CASSSPRDRANQPQHF.

This clone was found once. V and J are TRBV7-3 and TRBJ2-4, with D unclear. Per the germline V gene, CDR1 is SGHTA and CDR2 is FQGTGA. The CDR3 covers 13 residues. V was pared by 2 bases and J by 3 bases, with 5 bases between. DNA for the CDR3: TGTGCCAGCAGCTTAGGCTTCAAAAACATTCAGTACTTC. Protein product: CASSLGFKNIQYF.

V usage is TRBV19 and J usage is TRBJ2-7, with 8 nucleotides matching TRBD1. Losses at the gene ends were 3 bases for V and 2 bases for J; bases not matched to a gene: 3. The CDR3 contains 14 residues. Germline V CDR1 and CDR2: LNHDA, SQIVND (reference sequence). CDR3 residues: CASSMDREAYEQYF. The CDR3 nucleotides read TGTGCCAGTAGTATGGACAGGGAAGCCTACGAGCAGTACTTC. Filled out from reference TRBV19 and TRBJ2-7, the complete variable domain reads DGGITQSPKYLFRKEGQNVTLSCEQNLNHDAMYWYRQDPGQGLRLIYYSQIVNDFQKGDIAEGYSVSREKKESFPLTVTSAQKNPTAFYLCASSMDREAYEQYFGPGTRLTVT.

The genes are TRBV30 and TRBJ1-2; D possibly corresponds to TRBD1 (6 bases). Germline lookup yields CDR1 GTSNPN and CDR2 SVGIG (reference sequence). The CDR3 has 13 residues. Between the trimmed V and J ends, which lost 1 base and 3 bases, there was a span of 9 bases. The CDR3 DNA reads TGTGCCTGGAGTGGGGGGCTACACTATGGCTACACCTTC. Protein sequence: CAWSGGLHYGYTF.

With regard to this clone: The sample has other DNA sequences that encode this CDR3 too. The chain has TRBV18 and TRBJ2-7; D possibly corresponds to TRBD1 (5 bases). The CDR3 totals 16 residues. CDR1 is KGHSH, CDR2 LQKENI, per germline. The V end lost 0 bases, the J end lost 4 bases, and 16 bases lay between the germline ends. The CDR3 reads CASSPPVARAFYEQYF. The CDR3 region has the DNA TGTGCCAGCTCACCACCGGTGGCCAGGGCTTTTTACGAGCAGTACTTC.

The genes are TRBV21-1 and TRBJ2-7; the table's D call TRBD2 went unverified against the DNA. TRBV21-1 is listed as a pseudogene. This CDR3 is 14 amino acids long. CDR3 protein: CASSPRQRVYEQYF. In DNA, the CDR3 is TGTGCCAGCAGCCCCCGACAGCGGGTTTACGAGCAGTACTTC.

This clone came up a few times. The chain carries TRBV6-4 and TRBJ2-2; D unresolved. The CDR3 sequence is 13 residues long. The germline CDR1 and CDR2 sequences are MRHNA and SNTAGT. Between the trimmed V and J ends, which lost 5 bases and 2 bases, there was a span of 6 bases. The CDR3 DNA follows: TGTGCCAGCAGTAATCAAAACACCGGGGAGCTGTTTTTT. It specifies CASSNQNTGELFF.

This chain uses TRBV6-4 with TRBJ2-3; 16 nucleotides match TRBD2. In germline, CDR1 is MRHNA, CDR2 SNTAGT. J was trimmed by 4 bases and V by 2 bases; bases with no gene match: 6. This CDR3 region has 18 residues. CDR3 residues: CASSDGTSGGAGPDTQYF. The CDR3 region has the DNA TGTGCCAGCAGTGACGGGACTAGCGGGGGGGCGGGCCCAGATACGCAGTATTTT.

This sequence joins TRBV4-3 and TRBJ2-2; perhaps TRBD2 as D (5 bases). The CDR3 consists of 14 residues. With 3 bases removed from V and 4 bases from J, the gap between germline ends came to 9 bases. Germline-derived CDR1 and CDR2 are LGHNA and YSLEER. CDR3: CASSHQTSTGELFF. Here the CDR3 DNA reads TGCGCCAGCAGCCACCAAACTAGCACCGGGGAGCTGTTTTTT.

This clone was observed a few times. V and J are TRBV10-3 and TRBJ2-2; 7 nucleotides agree with TRBD2. CDR3 length: 16 residues. From germline, CDR1 is ENHRY and CDR2 SYGVKD. Losses at the gene ends were 5 bases for V and 3 bases for J; bases not matched to a gene: 9. CDR3 region: CAISSPGLVDTGELFF. The CDR3 region has the DNA TGTGCCATCAGTTCTCCAGGACTAGTCGACACCGGGGAGCTGTTTTTT.

The V gene is TRBV19, the J gene TRBJ1-4; 7 bases agree with TRBD1. The V gene's germline CDR1 is LNHDA and CDR2 SQIVND (reference sequence). The CDR3 sequence is 14 residues long. V trimming: 7 bases; J trimming: 6 bases; junction bases outside the gene matches: 8. The CDR3 is CASTMYRGDEKLFF. Written as DNA, the CDR3 is TGTGCCAGTACCATGTACAGGGGAGATGAAAAACTGTTTTTT.

The V and J genes are TRBV5-5 and TRBJ2-3; no reliable D call. Germline V gives CDR1 SGHKS, CDR2 YYEKEE (reference sequence). The V and J ends lost 2 bases and 0 bases respectively, with 10 bases between them. The CDR3 length is 15 residues. The CDR3 loop reads CASSFVASSTDTQYF. The CDR3 DNA reads TGTGCCAGCAGCTTCGTAGCCTCTAGCACAGATACGCAGTATTTT.